One T cell receptor beta chain is described in this entry. The data were produced by immunoSEQ multiplex PCR, yet TCRdb's version contains in-frame clones alone and is incomplete. The sample lists 150,000 to 180,000 clones, 80% to 90% occurring once. This specimen belongs to a study of T cell responses to AZD1222 COVID-19 vaccine. The V gene end was trimmed by 2 bases and the J gene end by 2 bases; junction bases not matched to a gene: 6. The CDR3 has 19 residues. Germline loops: CDR1 KGHDR, CDR2 SFDVKD. The sequenced sample was peripheral blood, obtained on day 0 of MenACWY control vaccination. V is TRBV24-1 and J is TRBJ2-6; 12 positions match TRBD1. This sequence originates from an adult in good health. In DNA form, the CDR3 reads TGTGCCACCAGTGATTACCGGGACAGGGGGCTCGCTGGGGCCAACGTCCTGACTTTC. Translated, it gives CATSDYRDRGLAGANVLTF.